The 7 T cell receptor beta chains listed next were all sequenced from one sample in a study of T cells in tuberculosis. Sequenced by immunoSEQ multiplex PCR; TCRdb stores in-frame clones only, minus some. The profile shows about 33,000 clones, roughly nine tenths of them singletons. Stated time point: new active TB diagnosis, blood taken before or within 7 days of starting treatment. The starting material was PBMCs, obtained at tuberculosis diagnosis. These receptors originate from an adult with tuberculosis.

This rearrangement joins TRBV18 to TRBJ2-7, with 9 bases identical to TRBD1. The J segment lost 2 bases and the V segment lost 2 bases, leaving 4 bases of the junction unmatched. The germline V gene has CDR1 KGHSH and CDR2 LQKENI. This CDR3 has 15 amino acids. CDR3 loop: CASSPGTGSAYEQYF. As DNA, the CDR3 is TGTGCCAGCTCACCAGGGACAGGGAGCGCCTACGAGCAGTACTTC.

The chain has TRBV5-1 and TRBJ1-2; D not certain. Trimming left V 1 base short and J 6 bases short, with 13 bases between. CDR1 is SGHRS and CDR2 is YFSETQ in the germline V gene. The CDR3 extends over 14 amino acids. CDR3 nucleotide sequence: TGCGCCAGCAGCTTGCTGGGAGAAGGGCATGGCTACACCTTC. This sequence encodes CASSLLGEGHGYTF.

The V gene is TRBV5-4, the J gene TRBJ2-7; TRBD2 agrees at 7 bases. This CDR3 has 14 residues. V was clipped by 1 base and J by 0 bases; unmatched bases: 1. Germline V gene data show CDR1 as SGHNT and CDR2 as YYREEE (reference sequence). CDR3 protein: CASSLREASYEQYF. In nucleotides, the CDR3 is TGTGCCAGCAGCTTGCGGGAGGCCTCCTACGAGCAGTACTTC.

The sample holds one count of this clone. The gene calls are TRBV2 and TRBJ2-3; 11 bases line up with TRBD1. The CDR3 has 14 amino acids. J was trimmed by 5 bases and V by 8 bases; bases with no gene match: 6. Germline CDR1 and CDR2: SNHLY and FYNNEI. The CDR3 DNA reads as TGTGCCAGCGGGCGGGACAGGGGGATAGATACGCAGTATTTT. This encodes CASGRDRGIDTQYF.

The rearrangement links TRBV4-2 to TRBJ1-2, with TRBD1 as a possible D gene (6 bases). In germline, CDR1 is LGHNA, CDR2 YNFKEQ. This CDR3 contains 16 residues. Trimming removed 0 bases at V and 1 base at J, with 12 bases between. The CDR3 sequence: CASSQDGGSLNYGYTF. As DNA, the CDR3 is TGTGCCAGCAGCCAAGATGGGGGCAGTCTTAACTATGGCTACACCTTC.

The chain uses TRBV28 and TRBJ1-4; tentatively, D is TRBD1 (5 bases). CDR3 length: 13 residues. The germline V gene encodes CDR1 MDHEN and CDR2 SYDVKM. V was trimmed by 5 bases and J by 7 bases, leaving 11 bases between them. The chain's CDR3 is CASSMGEVEKLFF. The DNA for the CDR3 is TGTGCCAGCAGTATGGGGGAGGTTGAAAAACTGTTTTTT. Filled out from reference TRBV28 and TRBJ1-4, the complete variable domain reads DVKVTQSSRYLVKRTGEKVFLECVQDMDHENMFWYRQDPGLGLRLIYFSYDVKMKEKGDIPEGYSVSREKKERFSLILESASTNQTSMYLCASSMGEVEKLFFGSGTQLSVL.

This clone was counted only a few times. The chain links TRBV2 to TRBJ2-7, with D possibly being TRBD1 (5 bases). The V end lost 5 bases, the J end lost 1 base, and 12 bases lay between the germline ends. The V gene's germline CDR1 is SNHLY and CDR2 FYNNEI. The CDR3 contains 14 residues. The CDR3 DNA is TGTGCCAGCAGTAGAGGTGACAGATCCTACGAGCAGTACTTC. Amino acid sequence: CASSRGDRSYEQYF.